These 10 T cell receptor beta chains were sequenced from one sample in a study of regulatory T cells in long-lasting Graves disease. The TCR beta library used iRepertoire HTBI primers with Arm-PCR amplification of CDR3. From the multiplex PCR reads, TCRdb called clonotypes with MiXCR, one entry per CDR3 protein. The sample carries about 400,000 distinct CDR3 sequences, less than 25% recorded once. Time point: persistent/refractory GD, antithyroid drugs over 5 years with positive TRAb. RNA isolated from PBMCs was used to make the TCR library. The material was peripheral blood mononuclear cells (PBMCs), obtained when the disease was refractory, from a patient treated with antithyroid drugs. The origin of the receptors is a female donor with Graves disease.

This rearrangement joins TRBV9 to TRBJ2-7; D is unclear. V gave up 2 bases and J gave up 3 bases, with 6 bases separating them. This CDR3 comprises 12 residues. Per the germline V gene, CDR1 is SGDLS and CDR2 is YYNGEE. The CDR3 DNA sequence: TGTGCCAGCAGCGTTATGGGCTACGAGCAGTACTTC. Amino acid sequence: CASSVMGYEQYF.

The chain carries TRBV10-3 and TRBJ1-4; 9 bases match TRBD1. CDR3 length equals 17 residues. Looked up from germline, CDR1 is ENHRY and CDR2 is SYGVKD. After removal of 5 bases from V and 7 bases from J, the junction contained 14 bases not matched to a gene. The CDR3 here is CAISQLAPGQGGEKLFF. CDR3 nucleotide sequence: TGTGCCATCAGTCAGCTAGCACCGGGACAGGGTGGTGAAAAACTGTTTTTT.

This clonotype was observed many times. J is TRBJ2-7 and V is TRBV6-1; no reliable D call. The CDR3 consists of 11 residues. Trimming took off 5 bases at V and 5 bases at J, with 7 bases between the two ends. Looked up from germline, CDR1 is MNHNS and CDR2 is SASEGT. DNA for the CDR3: TGTGCCAGCAGTCCGCTGGACGAGCAGTACTTC. Protein: CASSPLDEQYF.

This clonotype was seen a handful of times. This sequence joins TRBV6-1 and TRBJ2-7; D call uncertain. The CDR3 runs 15 residues. V lost 4 bases and J lost 0, with 13 bases in between. Germline V CDR1 and CDR2: MNHNS, SASEGT. The CDR3 coding sequence is TGTGCCAGCAGTGCCGGCCAGGCGAGCTCCTACGAGCAGTACTTC. Its translation: CASSAGQASSYEQYF.

The chain combines TRBV4-3 with TRBJ1-2; D possibly corresponds to TRBD1 (5 bases). The CDR3 consists of 15 residues. V was trimmed by 1 base and J by 4 bases, leaving 13 bases between them. From germline, CDR1 is LGHNA and CDR2 YSLEER. In DNA, the CDR3 is TGCGCCAGCAGCCAAGGTTTCCAGGACATCTATGGCTACACCTTC. This sequence encodes CASSQGFQDIYGYTF.

This sequence joins TRBV3-1 and TRBJ2-5; 11 bases fit TRBD1. The V gene's germline CDR1 is LGHDT and CDR2 YNNKEL (reference sequence). This CDR3 region has 15 residues. Germline trimming cut 2 bases from V and 8 bases from J; bases unmatched to any gene: 7. The CDR3 coding sequence is TGTGCCAGCAGCCAAAGGACAGGGGGCGCCTCCACCCAGTACTTC. As protein: CASSQRTGGASTQYF.

This clonotype was observed a few times. The V and J genes are TRBV4-2 and TRBJ2-7, with a weak D call TRBD1 (6 bases). The V and J ends lost 0 bases and 0 bases respectively, with 12 bases between them. The CDR3 loop spans 16 amino acids. Germline V gene lookup returns CDR1 LGHNA and CDR2 YNFKEQ. This chain's CDR3 is CASSQDHRDPSYEQYF. The CDR3 DNA reads TGTGCCAGCAGCCAAGATCACAGGGATCCCTCCTACGAGCAGTACTTC.

This clonotype was counted ten times or more. V gene TRBV12-3 or TRBV12-4 combines with J gene TRBJ1-5; D remains ambiguous. The CDR3 runs 14 residues. V lost 6 bases to trimming and J lost 2 bases, with 11 bases between them. The CDR3 reads CASRWGDGNQPQHF. In DNA, the CDR3 is TGTGCCAGCAGATGGGGTGACGGCAATCAGCCCCAGCATTTT.

The chain has TRBV24-1 and TRBJ2-5, with 7 bases identical to TRBD1. The CDR3 length is 15 residues. Germline V gives CDR1 KGHDR, CDR2 SFDVKD. The V segment lost 4 bases and the J segment 1 base; nucleotides outside the gene matches: 5. The chain's CDR3 is CATSENRGAQETQYF. CDR3 DNA sequence: TGTGCCACCAGTGAAAACAGGGGAGCCCAAGAGACCCAGTACTTC.

This clonotype was seen a few times. V gene TRBV30 combines with J gene TRBJ2-7; 13 bases are shared with TRBD2. The V and J ends lost 3 bases and 4 bases, in that order; junction bases with no gene match: 6. The CDR3 consists of 15 residues. Germline V gene lookup returns CDR1 GTSNPN and CDR2 SVGIG (reference sequence). The CDR3 loop reads CAWSSPGLAGYEQYF. DNA for the CDR3: TGTGCCTGGAGCTCACCGGGACTAGCGGGATACGAGCAGTACTTC. The complete variable domain, with remaining parts taken from reference TRBV30 and TRBJ2-7, reads SQTIHQWPATLVQPVGSPLSLECTVEGTSNPNLYWYRQAAGRGLQLLFYSVGIGQISSEVPQNLSASRPQDRQFILSSKKLLLSDSGFYLCAWSSPGLAGYEQYFGPGTRLTVT.